The next 15 T cell receptor beta chains were all read from a single sample in a study of cytomegalovirus exposure and HLA in healthy donors. In the PCR, 60 Vbeta and 13 Jbeta primers were used. Clones were read by immunoSEQ multiplex PCR, and TCRdb kept only the in-frame ones, dropping some. The data hold some 97,000 clones, with around 75% observed a single time. The sequencing sample was made of PBMCs. The receptor set was obtained from a woman aged 18-29 years in good health and CMV-seropositive.

The rearrangement links TRBV28 to TRBJ1-3; D gene unclear. The V end was cut by 5 bases, the J end by 0 bases, with 5 bases between. Germline V gives CDR1 MDHEN, CDR2 SYDVKM. This CDR3 has 13 residues. CDR3 amino acids: CASSVSSGNTIYF. The DNA of the CDR3 is TGTGCCAGCAGTGTTAGCTCTGGAAACACCATATATTTT.

V is TRBV4-3 and J is TRBJ2-1; 8 bases are shared with TRBD2. CDR1 and CDR2 from the germline V gene are LGHNA and YSLEER. With V trimmed by 4 bases and J by 7 bases, 9 bases remained unmatched. CDR3 length: 15 amino acids. CDR3 nucleotides: TGCGCCAGCAGCCCCCGGGGTAGCGGGACTAATGAGCAGTTCTTC. Translated: CASSPRGSGTNEQFF.

This sequence joins TRBV7-3 and TRBJ2-1, with 13 nucleotides matching TRBD2. In germline, CDR1 is SGHTA, CDR2 FQGTGA. The CDR3 length is 16 residues. The junction had 6 bases not matched to a gene; V was cut back by 5 bases and J by 5 bases. In DNA, the CDR3 is TGTGCCAGCAGCCCCAAAGGACTAGCGGGAGACAATGAGCAGTTCTTC. Protein sequence: CASSPKGLAGDNEQFF.

V is TRBV2 and J is TRBJ2-3; 10 bases are a match to TRBD2. Germline CDR1 and CDR2: SNHLY and FYNNEI. V lost 8 bases, J lost 0 bases, and 8 bases stayed unmatched. The CDR3 length is 16 residues. CDR3 protein: CASQRTSGKSTDTQYF. CDR3 coding DNA: TGTGCCAGCCAAAGGACTAGCGGCAAGAGCACAGATACGCAGTATTTT.

V usage is TRBV7-8 and J usage is TRBJ2-5; perhaps TRBD2 as D (6 bases). CDR1 is SGHVS, CDR2 FQNEAQ, per germline. V was cut by 10 bases and J by 4 bases, with 19 bases left in between. CDR3 length: 14 residues. The CDR3 sequence is CAIRRLAPSETQYF. CDR3 DNA: TGTGCCATACGGCGGCTAGCGCCCTCAGAGACCCAGTACTTC.

The chain carries TRBV15 and TRBJ2-1, with TRBD2 as a possible D gene (6 bases). Germline assignment: CDR1 LNHNV and CDR2 YYDKDF (reference sequence). The CDR3 consists of 15 residues. Trimming removed 3 bases from V and 6 bases from J, with 15 bases in between. The CDR3 DNA follows: TGTGCCACCAGCAGGCCGGGACTGATCTTCAATGAGCAGTTCTTC. Protein product: CATSRPGLIFNEQFF.

V usage is TRBV27 and J usage is TRBJ2-7, with 8 bases fitting TRBD2. This CDR3 region has 19 residues. Germline values: CDR1 MNHEY, CDR2 SMNVEV (reference sequence). V was pared by 3 bases and J by 7 bases, with 23 bases of the junction left unmatched. Written as DNA, the CDR3 is TGTGCCAGCAGTTTCAAAGCAGGTGGATTTGGCGGGAGGATGTATGAGCAGTACTTC. It is translated as CASSFKAGGFGGRMYEQYF.

This chain connects TRBV30 to TRBJ2-5; D might be TRBD2 (5 bases). The germline V gene encodes CDR1 GTSNPN and CDR2 SVGIG (reference sequence). The CDR3 extends over 14 amino acids. V gave up 0 bases and J gave up 7 bases, with 15 bases separating them. CDR3: CAWSVTKSAGTQYF. The CDR3, as DNA: TGTGCCTGGAGTGTAACGAAGAGCGCGGGGACCCAGTACTTC. Variable domain in full (rest from reference TRBV30 and TRBJ2-5): SQTIHQWPATLVQPVGSPLSLECTVEGTSNPNLYWYRQAAGRGLQLLFYSVGIGQISSEVPQNLSASRPQDRQFILSSKKLLLSDSGFYLCAWSVTKSAGTQYFGPGTRLLVL.

The genes are TRBV19 and TRBJ2-3, with 7 nucleotides matching TRBD2. With 10 bases clipped from V and 1 base from J, the junction kept 2 bases outside the gene matches. Looked up from germline, CDR1 is LNHDA and CDR2 is SQIVND (reference sequence). The CDR3 has 12 residues. The chain's CDR3 is CATRGGTDTQYF. The CDR3 nucleotides read TGTGCCACCCGGGGGGGCACAGATACGCAGTATTTT.

This chain joins TRBV30 and TRBJ2-1; D gene unclear. This CDR3 spans 13 amino acids. In germline, CDR1 is GTSNPN, CDR2 SVGIG (reference sequence). Between the trimmed V and J ends, which lost 2 bases and 6 bases, there was a span of 11 bases. CDR3 residues: CAWSYAAPNEQFF. The DNA for the CDR3 is TGTGCCTGGAGTTACGCGGCTCCCAATGAGCAGTTCTTC.

In its sample, this clone was seen a few times. V and J are TRBV5-1 and TRBJ2-7, with 10 bases that match TRBD1. The germline V gene has CDR1 SGHRS and CDR2 YFSETQ. The CDR3 contains 15 residues. V lost 2 bases, J lost 5 bases, and 7 bases stayed unmatched. In DNA form, the CDR3 reads TGCGCCAGCAGCTTCCGCCGGGACAGGGGCCACGAGCAGTACTTC. It translates to CASSFRRDRGHEQYF. The full variable domain, rest sourced from reference TRBV5-1 and TRBJ2-7, is KAGVTQTPRYLIKTRGQQVTLSCSPISGHRSVSWYQQTPGQGLQFLFEYFSETQRNKGNFPGRFSGRQFSNSRSEMNVSTLELGDSALYLCASSFRRDRGHEQYFGPGTRLTVT.

This chain links TRBV28 with TRBJ2-7; perhaps TRBD1 as D (5 bases). V was cut by 11 bases and J by 3 bases, with 17 bases left in between. This CDR3 comprises 13 residues. Germline CDR1 MDHEN, CDR2 SYDVKM. CDR3 sequence (DNA): TGTGCCGGGCAGAGCAGGGTGGACTACGAGCAGTACTTC. The encoded protein is CAGQSRVDYEQYF.

The chain has TRBV6-1 and TRBJ1-2, with D perhaps matching TRBD1 (5 bases). The germline V gene encodes CDR1 MNHNS and CDR2 SASEGT. V was clipped by 3 bases and J by 4 bases, with 9 bases between them. This CDR3 is 13 amino acids long. Here the CDR3 reads CASSEGQIYGYTF. CDR3 coding DNA: TGTGCCAGCAGTGAGGGGCAGATCTATGGCTACACCTTC.

In DNA, the CDR3 is TGTGCCAGCTCACCCCTACCTAGCCCAGCGGGAGCCGGGGAGCTGTTTTTT. Residues: CASSPLPSPAGAGELFF. The chain carries TRBV18 and TRBJ2-2; 8 nucleotides match TRBD2. The CDR3 covers 17 residues. J was trimmed by 6 bases and V by 3 bases; bases with no gene match: 12. The germline V gene encodes CDR1 KGHSH and CDR2 LQKENI.

The chain joins TRBV27 to TRBJ2-1; 8 positions agree with TRBD2. This CDR3 is 16 amino acids long. Trimming removed 0 bases from V and 3 bases from J; junction bases left unmatched: 4. Per germline, CDR1 MNHEY and CDR2 SMNVEV (reference sequence). CDR3 region: CASSLSGGRLYNEQFF. Written as DNA, the CDR3 is TGTGCCAGCAGTTTATCTGGCGGGAGGCTCTACAATGAGCAGTTCTTC.